This TCR beta chain derives from a study of beta chain features in type 1 diabetes. Study-level points and caveats: People with Type 1 diabetes carried modestly yet significantly shorter TCRB CDR3s in all four CD4+ subsets.

Details on this clone: What it binds is unknown.

Germline-derived CDR1 and CDR2 are SGHRS and YFSETQ. The CDR3 runs to 14 residues. With 4 bases clipped from V and 5 bases from J, the junction kept 4 bases outside the gene matches. Expressed TCRB transcripts got sequenced, as all isolated RNA was reverse transcribed. Only in-frame clones appear in the TCRdb table, and some are missing; sequencing was by immunoSEQ multiplex PCR. The repertoire has under 800,000 clones, roughly 16% of them found once; the top ten carry about 0.086%. Based on CD45RO/CCR7/CD25/CD127/CD95/CD27, CD4+ regulatory, stem cell-like memory, naive and central memory cells were sorted. Each sorted population was over 98% pure.

The source of this sequence is a man younger than 35 in good health. V gene TRBV5-1 combines with J gene TRBJ2-5, with 11 bases identical to TRBD2. The sample taken for sequencing was naive CD4+ T cells from blood. Written as DNA, the CDR3 is TGCGCCAGCAGCATAGGGACTAGCGGCGAGACCCAGTACTTC. Its translation is CASSIGTSGETQYF.